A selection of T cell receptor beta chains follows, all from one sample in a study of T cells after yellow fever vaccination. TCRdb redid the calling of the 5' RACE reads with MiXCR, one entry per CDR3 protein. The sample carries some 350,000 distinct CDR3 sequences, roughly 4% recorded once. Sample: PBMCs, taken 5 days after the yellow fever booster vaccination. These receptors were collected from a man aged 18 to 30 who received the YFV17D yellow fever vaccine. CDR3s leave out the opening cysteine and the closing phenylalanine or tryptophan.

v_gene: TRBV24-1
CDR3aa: ATSDPRLVGSQH

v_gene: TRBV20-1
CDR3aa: SAERQVQETQY

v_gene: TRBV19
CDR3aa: ASSKLARGDQPQH

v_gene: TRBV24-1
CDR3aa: ATSDRGTGKGYT

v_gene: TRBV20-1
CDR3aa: SARDVGLGGSSYNEQF

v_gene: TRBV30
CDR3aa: AWTQGFNDEQY

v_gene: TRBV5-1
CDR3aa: ASSLYSRDLPHTGELF

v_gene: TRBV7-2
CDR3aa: ASSSRSEAF

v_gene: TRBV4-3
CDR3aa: ASSQGPGDFNEQF

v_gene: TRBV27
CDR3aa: ATRKEGHSYEQY

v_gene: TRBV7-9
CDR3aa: ASSPESAGGPNEQF

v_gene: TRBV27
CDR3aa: ASLPTYSGANVLT

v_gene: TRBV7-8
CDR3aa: ASSPRTVALTDTQY

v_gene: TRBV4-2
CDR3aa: ASSQARLAGGPGNYNEQF

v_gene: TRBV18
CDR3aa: ASSPDGGGETQY

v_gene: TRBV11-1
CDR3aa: ASSLTTGQPYGYT

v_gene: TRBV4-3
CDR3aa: ASSPRTSGGAYQETQY

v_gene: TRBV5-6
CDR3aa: ASSPLPQGYEQY

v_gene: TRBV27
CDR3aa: ASSLLGSFETQY

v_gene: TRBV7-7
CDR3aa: ASSLSERGDGYNEQF

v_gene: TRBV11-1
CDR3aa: ASNPSGGVSDTQY

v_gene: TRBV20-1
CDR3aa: SARGGGYEQY